The 26 T cell receptor beta chains in this list originate from one sample, sequenced in a study of regulatory T cells in long-lasting Graves disease (dated by TCRdb to the early 2020s). What the time point label conveys for this sample: persistent/refractory GD, antithyroid drugs over 5 years with positive TRAb. RNA was extracted from PBMCs in TRIzol for both TCR sequencing and RNA sequencing. The library was made by multiplex PCR. Instrument used: Illumina HiSeq 4000. To build TCR beta libraries, CDR3 regions were amplified by Arm-PCR using iRepertoire HTBI primers. Starting from the raw public reads, TCRdb applied fastp trimming at Q25, assembled clones with MiXCR and retained in-frame beta chains. Identical CDR3 proteins give one entry, which carries the most common genes and DNA. This sample comprises over 650,000 distinct CDR3 sequences, around 30% of them detected only once. The ten largest clonotypes hold roughly 40% of the sample.

The sample in question was peripheral blood mononuclear cells (PBMCs), obtained when the disease was refractory, from a patient treated with antithyroid drugs. These receptors were collected from a female donor with Graves disease.

The chain uses TRBV11-2 and TRBJ1-2; 10 nucleotides align to TRBD1. The V gene end was trimmed by 5 bases and the J gene end by 6 bases; junction bases not matched to a gene: 9. Looked up from germline, CDR1 is SGHAT and CDR2 is FQNNGV. The CDR3 is 15 amino acids. This CDR3 is CASSGVTGGLDGYTF. The DNA of the CDR3 is TGTGCCAGCAGCGGAGTGACAGGGGGCTTGGATGGCTACACCTTC.

This clonotype came up a few times. The chain uses TRBV6-2 or TRBV6-3 and TRBJ1-1; perhaps TRBD1 as D (5 bases). Germline loops: CDR1 MNHEY, CDR2 SVGEGT. The CDR3 runs to 14 residues. V was clipped by 7 bases and J by 1 base, with 13 bases between them. CDR3 protein: CASKGVSANTEAFF. The CDR3 nucleotides are TGTGCCAGCAAAGGGGTGTCGGCGAACACTGAAGCTTTCTTT.

Comment on this clonotype: A much larger clone lies a single base off, so this may be a read error. The chain uses TRBV11-2 and TRBJ1-2; maybe TRBD1 (5 bases). CDR3 length: 12 amino acids. Germline V gene data show CDR1 as SGHAT and CDR2 as FQNNGV. The DNA of the CDR3 is TGTGCCGGCAGCTTAGGGAAGGGGTGGAACACCTTC. Translated, it gives CAGSLGKGWNTF.

CDR3 DNA sequence: TGCAGCGTAGGGACAGGGTGGAACACCGGGGAGCTGTTTTTT. Amino acids: CSVGTGWNTGELFF. J is TRBJ2-2 and V is TRBV29-1; 9 bases map to TRBD1. The CDR3 runs 14 residues. The germline V gene has CDR1 SQVTM and CDR2 ANQGSEA. Germline trimming cut 6 bases from V and 1 base from J; bases unmatched to any gene: 3.

This clonotype was counted ten times or more. This chain uses TRBV12-3 or TRBV12-4 with TRBJ1-1; D may be TRBD1 (5 bases). The CDR3 covers 15 residues. V dropped 3 bases and J dropped 0 bases, with 11 bases sitting between them. This CDR3 is CASSLLAGMNTEAFF. CDR3 nucleotides: TGTGCCAGCAGTTTGCTTGCAGGGATGAACACTGAAGCTTTCTTT.

The rearrangement links TRBV30 to TRBJ1-1; 8 bases fit TRBD1. Germline CDR1 is GTSNPN and CDR2 is SVGIG (reference sequence). CDR3 length: 12 residues. J was trimmed by 11 bases and V by 2 bases; bases with no gene match: 7. The CDR3 nucleotides read TGTGCCTGGAGTACGACAGGGGTGAGGGCTTTCTTT. Translating it yields CAWSTTGVRAFF.

This chain joins TRBV4-1 and TRBJ2-7; a weak D match, TRBD2 (6 bases). The CDR3 runs to 15 residues. In germline, CDR1 is MGHRA, CDR2 YSYEKL. V lost 0 bases to trimming and J lost 0 bases, with 9 bases between them. Here the CDR3 DNA reads TGCGCCAGCAGCCAAGAGCTTAGCGGCTCCTACGAGCAGTACTTC. Translation gives CASSQELSGSYEQYF.

A note on this clonotype: At one end, the junction sequence differs from germline, possibly due to a read error. CDR3 amino acids: CASSVRGQGIDEQCF. The CDR3 DNA reads as TGTGCCAGCAGCGTGAGAGGACAGGGTATCGACGAGCAGTGCTTC. The chain combines TRBV9 with TRBJ2-7; 8 bases line up with TRBD1. The CDR3 sequence is 15 residues long. The V gene's germline CDR1 is SGDLS and CDR2 YYNGEE.

With regard to this clonotype: At one end, the junction sequence differs from germline, possibly due to a read error. This chain uses TRBV3-1 with TRBJ2-6; D is possibly TRBD1 (6 bases). This CDR3 region has 13 residues. Germline CDR1 LGHDT, CDR2 YNNKEL (reference sequence). CDR3 in DNA: TGTGCCAGCAGCCCCGACAGGTTTCCGTACCCCCACTTC. Translation: CASSPDRFPYPHF.

This clonotype was recorded a few times. The chain has TRBV9 and TRBJ1-1; a possible D gene is TRBD1 (5 bases). The germline V gene has CDR1 SGDLS and CDR2 YYNGEE. With 0 bases removed from V and 4 bases from J, the gap between germline ends came to 10 bases. The CDR3 is made up of 14 amino acids. The CDR3 reads CASSVEAGSTEAFF. DNA for the CDR3: TGTGCCAGCAGCGTAGAGGCAGGGTCCACTGAAGCTTTCTTT.

The chain is built from TRBV15 and TRBJ2-2; the match to TRBD2 covers 12 bases. CDR1 and CDR2 (germline): LNHNV, YYDKDF (reference sequence). Trimming removed 1 base from V and 6 bases from J; junction bases left unmatched: 3. CDR3 size: 16 residues. The CDR3 DNA follows: TGTGCCACCAGCAGAGGGCCTAGCGGGAGGGCCGGGGAGCTGTTTTTT. Protein product: CATSRGPSGRAGELFF. The full variable domain, with the rest looked up from reference TRBV15 and TRBJ2-2, is DAMVIQNPRYQVTQFGKPVTLSCSQTLNHNVMYWYQQKSSQAPKLLFHYYDKDFNNEADTPDNFQSRRPNTSFCFLDIRSPGLGDTAMYLCATSRGPSGRAGELFFGEGSRLTVL.

This clonotype was counted at least ten times. The chain recombines TRBV28 with TRBJ1-2, with unresolved D. Per germline, CDR1 MDHEN and CDR2 SYDVKM. The CDR3 loop spans 13 amino acids. V was cut by 2 bases and J by 8 bases, with 12 bases left in between. The CDR3 nucleotides are TGTGCCAGCAGTTTACGGCAGTCCAGAGGCTACACCTTC. This sequence encodes CASSLRQSRGYTF.

This clonotype was seen a few times. The gene calls are TRBV29-1 and TRBJ1-2; D uncertain. The CDR3 extends over 13 amino acids. CDR1 and CDR2 (germline): SQVTM, ANQGSEA. The V gene lost 4 bases and the J gene lost 0 bases, with 9 bases spanning the gap. The CDR3 is CSVVVLANYGYTF. The CDR3 nucleotides are TGCAGCGTTGTCGTGTTAGCTAACTATGGCTACACCTTC.

This chain joins TRBV12-3 or TRBV12-4 and TRBJ2-1; either TRBD1 or TRBD2 may supply D (5 bases each). This CDR3 comprises 17 residues. Deletions cut 5 bases from V and 4 bases from J, with 21 bases between. Here the CDR3 reads CASSPNEGRVGYNEQFF. CDR3 bases: TGTGCCAGCAGTCCCAACGAGGGGAGAGTGGGTTACAATGAGCAGTTCTTC.

This clonotype was seen a few times. The rearrangement links TRBV29-1 to TRBJ2-7; possibly TRBD1 for D (5 bases). The CDR3 is made up of 11 amino acids. Germline-derived CDR1 and CDR2 are SQVTM and ANQGSEA. The V gene lost 7 bases and the J gene lost 5 bases, with 12 bases spanning the gap. The CDR3 sequence is CSGQAGNEQYF. CDR3 nucleotide sequence: TGCAGCGGTCAGGCAGGGAACGAGCAGTACTTC.

The CDR3: CASSLDLGGVQETQYF. CDR3 coding DNA: TGTGCCAGCAGCTTAGATCTTGGGGGAGTCCAAGAGACCCAGTACTTC. The V gene is TRBV11-2, the J gene TRBJ2-5; D may correspond to TRBD1 or TRBD2 (5 bases each). From germline, CDR1 is SGHAT and CDR2 FQNNGV. This CDR3 spans 16 amino acids. Between the trimmed V and J ends, which lost 0 bases and 1 base, there was a span of 12 bases.

The chain links TRBV29-1 to TRBJ2-7; D is possibly TRBD1 or TRBD2 (6 bases each). Germline CDR1 is SQVTM and CDR2 is ANQGSEA. This CDR3 is 12 amino acids long. V was cut by 5 bases and J by 4 bases, with 12 bases left in between. The CDR3: CSVWGATYEQYF. The CDR3 DNA follows: TGCAGCGTTTGGGGGGCGACGTACGAGCAGTACTTC.

This clonotype was picked up many times. The chain links TRBV6-1 to TRBJ1-4; D not resolved. Germline assignment: CDR1 MNHNS and CDR2 SASEGT. V gave up 6 bases and J gave up 0 bases, with 8 bases separating them. CDR3 length equals 14 residues. The CDR3 bases are TGTGCCAGCAGGGGAGTTGCAACTAATGAAAAACTGTTTTTT. Translated: CASRGVATNEKLFF.

This clonotype was counted between two and nine times. CDR3 in DNA: TGTGCCTGGAAGTCCCCCAGGGAGAGGGACGAGCAGTACTTC. As protein: CAWKSPRERDEQYF. The rearrangement uses TRBV30 and TRBJ2-7; the D gene could be TRBD1 or TRBD2 (5 bases each). The V gene's germline CDR1 is GTSNPN and CDR2 SVGIG (reference sequence). V shed 4 bases and J shed 5 bases, with 18 bases lying between them. CDR3 length: 14 residues.

The CDR3 protein is CAASQEENEKLFF. The CDR3 DNA reads as TGTGCCGCATCTCAGGAGGAAAATGAAAAACTGTTTTTT. J is TRBJ1-4 and V is TRBV10-3; D gene unclear. This CDR3 has 13 amino acids. The V and J ends lost 11 bases and 5 bases respectively, with 15 bases between them. From germline, CDR1 is ENHRY and CDR2 SYGVKD.

This clonotype was counted only a few times. J is TRBJ2-5 and V is TRBV7-3; D might be TRBD1 or TRBD2, each matching 5 bases. V lost 4 bases and J lost 3, with 15 bases in between. The germline gives CDR1 SGHTA, CDR2 FQGTGA. This CDR3 has 15 amino acids. CDR3: CASSSTGRREETQYF. The DNA of the CDR3 is TGTGCCAGCAGCTCCACAGGTCGGCGGGAAGAGACCCAGTACTTC.

The V gene is TRBV27, the J gene TRBJ1-5, with TRBD1 matching over 8 bases. CDR1 is MNHEY, CDR2 SMNVEV, per germline (reference sequence). V shed 3 bases and J 2 bases; nucleotides not matched to a gene: 6. The CDR3 is made up of 16 amino acids. The CDR3 region has the DNA TGTGCCAGCAGTTTCGGACAGGGTAGAGGCAATCAGCCCCAGCATTTT. This encodes CASSFGQGRGNQPQHF.

The chain is built from TRBV6-1 and TRBJ1-1; weak D call: TRBD1 (6 bases). Germline-derived CDR1 and CDR2 are MNHNS and SASEGT. The CDR3 runs to 15 residues. V lost 5 bases, J lost 0 bases, and 13 bases lay in between. DNA of the CDR3: TGTGCCAGCAGTCGACAGGAGACCATGAACACTGAAGCTTTCTTT. It translates to CASSRQETMNTEAFF.

The gene calls are TRBV5-1 and TRBJ1-1, with 8 bases identical to TRBD1. CDR1 and CDR2 from the germline V gene are SGHRS and YFSETQ. The junction had 8 bases not matched to a gene; V was cut back by 3 bases and J by 4 bases. The CDR3 length is 15 residues. CDR3 sequence (DNA): TGCGCCAGCAGCTCGAGGACAGGGCAAGGCACTGAAGCTTTCTTT. Translated, it gives CASSSRTGQGTEAFF.

The chain has TRBV19 and TRBJ2-5, with 7 bases matching TRBD2. The ends lost 1 base at V and 4 bases at J; junction bases unmatched: 3. Germline loops: CDR1 LNHDA, CDR2 SQIVND (reference sequence). This CDR3 has 14 residues. The CDR3 protein is CASSIAPGGETQYF. CDR3 bases: TGTGCCAGTAGTATAGCCCCGGGAGGAGAGACCCAGTACTTC.

This chain links TRBV20-1 with TRBJ1-1, with D possibly TRBD1 on 5 matching bases. There are 14 residues in the CDR3. From germline, CDR1 is DFQATT and CDR2 SNEGSKA (reference sequence). Trimming removed 0 bases from V and 3 bases from J, with 11 bases in between. The CDR3 reads CSARDVGEYTEAFF. The DNA for the CDR3 is TGCAGTGCTAGAGATGTAGGGGAATACACTGAAGCTTTCTTT.